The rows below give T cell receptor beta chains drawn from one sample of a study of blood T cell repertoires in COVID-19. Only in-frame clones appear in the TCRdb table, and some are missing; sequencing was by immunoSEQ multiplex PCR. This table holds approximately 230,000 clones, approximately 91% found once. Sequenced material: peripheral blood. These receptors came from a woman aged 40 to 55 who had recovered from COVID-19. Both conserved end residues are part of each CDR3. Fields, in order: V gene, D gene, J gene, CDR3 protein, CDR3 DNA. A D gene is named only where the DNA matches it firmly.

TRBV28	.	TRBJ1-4	CASSPGGFNPVNEKLFF	TGTGCCAGCAGCCCCGGAGGGTTTAATCCTGTCAATGAAAAACTGTTTTTT
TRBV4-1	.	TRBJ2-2	CASSQGPTARLNTGELFF	TGCGCCAGCAGCCAAGGCCCGACCGCCAGGTTGAACACCGGGGAGCTGTTTTTT
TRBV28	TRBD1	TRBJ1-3	CASYRQGFGNTIYF	TGTGCCAGCTATCGACAGGGGTTTGGAAACACCATATATTTT
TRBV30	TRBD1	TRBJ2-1	CAWKGQLSSYNEQFF	TGTGCCTGGAAGGGACAGTTGAGCTCCTACAATGAGCAGTTCTTC
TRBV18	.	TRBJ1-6	CASSPGQSLGSPLHF	TGTGCCAGCTCACCCGGACAGAGTCTGGGTTCACCCCTCCACTTT
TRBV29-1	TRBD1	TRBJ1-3	CSADRALSGNTIYF	TGCAGCGCCGACAGGGCCCTCTCTGGAAACACCATATATTTT
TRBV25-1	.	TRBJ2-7	CASSLSGAYEQYF	TGTGCCAGCAGTCTTTCAGGGGCCTACGAGCAGTACTTC
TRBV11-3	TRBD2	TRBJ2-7	CASSPGASGGAKQYF	TGTGCCAGCAGCCCTGGGGCTAGCGGCGGGGCTAAGCAGTACTTC
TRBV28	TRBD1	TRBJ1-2	CASSLYGTGFNYGYTF	TGTGCCAGCAGTTTGTATGGGACAGGGTTTAACTATGGCTACACCTTC
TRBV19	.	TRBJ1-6	CASSMDAGINSPLHF	TGTGCCAGTAGTATGGACGCAGGGATTAATTCACCCCTCCACTTT